Below, 24 T cell receptor beta chains from the same sample are listed, as sequenced in a study of cytotoxic CD8 clonotypes in ibrutinib-treated CLL. Repertoires were generated with immunoSEQ multiplex PCR, while TCRdb's copy carries only in-frame clones and drops some. The data show 12,000 or so clones, approximately 59% seen once. The sequenced sample was PBMCs, obtained before ibrutinib treatment. These receptors were taken from a human donor with chronic lymphocytic leukemia.

The rearrangement joins TRBV7-9 to TRBJ2-2, with 9 bases identical to TRBD1. CDR3 size: 15 residues. J was trimmed by 7 bases and V by 6 bases; bases with no gene match: 9. Germline lookup yields CDR1 SEHNR and CDR2 FQNEAQ (reference sequence). For the CDR3, the DNA is TGTGCCAGCAGGACTACAGGGGGCTTTGACGGGGAGCTGTTTTTT. It specifies CASRTTGGFDGELFF.

The J gene is TRBJ1-5, the V gene TRBV6-4; D may be TRBD1 (5 bases). This CDR3 region has 15 residues. The ends were cut back, 4 bases at V and 0 bases at J, with 10 bases in the middle. Germline lookup yields CDR1 MRHNA and CDR2 SNTAGT. The CDR3 region is CASSANGGSNQPQHF. In DNA form, the CDR3 reads TGTGCCAGCAGTGCCAATGGGGGTAGCAATCAGCCCCAGCATTTT.

The V gene is TRBV6-5, the J gene TRBJ1-2, with D perhaps TRBD1 (5 bases). The V gene's germline CDR1 is MNHEY and CDR2 SVGAGI. This CDR3 contains 11 residues. The V end was cut by 7 bases, the J end by 7 bases, with 10 bases between. CDR3 loop: CASKRQGGYTF. The CDR3 nucleotides read TGTGCCAGCAAAAGGCAGGGTGGCTACACCTTC.

The genes are TRBV2 and TRBJ2-3; D is possibly TRBD2 (6 bases). V lost 5 bases to trimming and J lost 2 bases, with 17 bases between them. Germline V gene data show CDR1 as SNHLY and CDR2 as FYNNEI. The CDR3 sequence is 16 residues long. CDR3 residues: CASSSTSRFATDTQYF. The DNA of the CDR3 is TGTGCCAGCAGTTCCACTAGCCGTTTTGCCACAGATACGCAGTATTTT.

This clone was observed a single time. The rearrangement joins TRBV5-1 to TRBJ2-7; D possibly corresponds to TRBD1 (5 bases). Between the trimmed V and J ends, which lost 0 bases and 4 bases, there was a span of 8 bases. This CDR3 comprises 13 residues. Germline V gene lookup returns CDR1 SGHRS and CDR2 YFSETQ. DNA of the CDR3: TGCGCCAGCAGCTTGGAAGGGGTTTACGAGCAGTACTTC. It specifies CASSLEGVYEQYF.

The chain has TRBV7-2 and TRBJ2-5; D uncertain. V shed 3 bases and J shed 2 bases, with 10 bases lying between them. Germline CDR1 is SGHTA and CDR2 is FQGNSA. The CDR3 has 14 residues. CDR3 DNA sequence: TGTGCCAGCAGCTTCACACCAAAACAAGAGACCCAGTACTTC. As protein: CASSFTPKQETQYF. The whole variable domain, remainder taken from reference TRBV7-2 and TRBJ2-5, is GAGVSQSPSNKVTEKGKDVELRCDPISGHTALYWYRQSLGQGLEFLIYFQGNSAPDKSGLPSDRFSAERTGGSVSTLTIQRTQQEDSAVYLCASSFTPKQETQYFGPGTRLLVL.

V is TRBV19 and J is TRBJ1-1; D may be TRBD1 (6 bases). Trimming left V 4 bases short and J 7 bases short, with 7 bases between. This CDR3 has 11 amino acids. Germline loops: CDR1 LNHDA, CDR2 SQIVND (reference sequence). Written as DNA, the CDR3 is TGTGCCAGTAGTAGGGGGCATGAAGCTTTCTTT. This gives the protein CASSRGHEAFF.

The CDR3 DNA reads as TGTGCCAGCAGTTCCTTCGAACCAGGGCAGCCCCAGCATTTT. Translating gives CASSSFEPGQPQHF. This rearrangement joins TRBV28 to TRBJ1-5; the D gene is possibly TRBD1 (5 bases). The V end was cut by 4 bases, the J end by 7 bases, with 14 bases between. Germline CDR1 reads MDHEN; CDR2 reads SYDVKM. This CDR3 contains 14 residues.

The V gene is TRBV19, the J gene TRBJ1-5, with D tentatively TRBD1 (5 bases). Trimming removed 5 bases from V and 4 bases from J, with 12 bases in between. The CDR3 totals 14 residues. Germline V gene data show CDR1 as LNHDA and CDR2 as SQIVND (reference sequence). Here the CDR3 DNA reads TGTGCCAGTAGTCCAAATTGGGGGAATCAGCCCCAGCATTTT. Translating it yields CASSPNWGNQPQHF.

This chain's CDR3 is CASSGTGSGHEQYF. In nucleotides, the CDR3 is TGTGCCAGCAGCGGTACAGGGTCCGGCCACGAGCAGTACTTC. The chain carries TRBV9 and TRBJ2-7; D perhaps matches TRBD1 (6 bases). CDR1 is SGDLS, CDR2 YYNGEE, per germline. Trimming removed 3 bases from V and 5 bases from J, with 15 bases in between. The CDR3 is made up of 14 amino acids. The whole variable domain, filled in from reference TRBV9 and TRBJ2-7, reads DSGVTQTPKHLITATGQRVTLRCSPRSGDLSVYWYQQSLDQGLQFLIQYYNGEERAKGNILERFSAQQFPDLHSELNLSSLELGDSALYFCASSGTGSGHEQYFGPGTRLTVT.

V and J are TRBV7-3 and TRBJ2-5; D may be TRBD1 (6 bases). This CDR3 has 15 amino acids. Germline CDR1 SGHTA, CDR2 FQGTGA. Trimming removed 5 bases from V and 5 bases from J, with 18 bases in between. Written as DNA, the CDR3 is TGTGCCAGCAGCAACCCCGGTGGGGGCAGGGAGACCCAGTACTTC. Encoded protein: CASSNPGGGRETQYF.

The rearrangement uses TRBV28 and TRBJ1-2; TRBD1 might be the D (5 bases). CDR3 size: 14 residues. Per germline, CDR1 MDHEN and CDR2 SYDVKM. V gave up 4 bases and J gave up 6 bases, with 15 bases separating them. The CDR3 coding sequence is TGTGCCAGCAGTTCCCGGGGCCGGGGAAATGGCTACACCTTC. Translation gives CASSSRGRGNGYTF.

This chain links TRBV5-1 with TRBJ2-5; 11 bases line up with TRBD2. Looked up from germline, CDR1 is SGHRS and CDR2 is YFSETQ. Germline trimming cut 2 bases from V and 4 bases from J; bases unmatched to any gene: 10. The CDR3 contains 17 residues. The CDR3 spells CASSLGLAGRVRETQYF. The CDR3 nucleotides read TGCGCCAGCAGCTTAGGACTAGCGGGCCGGGTACGAGAGACCCAGTACTTC. The complete variable domain, with remaining parts taken from reference TRBV5-1 and TRBJ2-5, reads KAGVTQTPRYLIKTRGQQVTLSCSPISGHRSVSWYQQTPGQGLQFLFEYFSETQRNKGNFPGRFSGRQFSNSRSEMNVSTLELGDSALYLCASSLGLAGRVRETQYFGPGTRLLVL.

The chain employs TRBV4-1 and TRBJ1-5; D call uncertain. The germline V gene encodes CDR1 MGHRA and CDR2 YSYEKL. This CDR3 has 13 amino acids. Trimming cost V 1 base and J 5 bases, with 6 bases left between them. CDR3 sequence: CASSQGIDQPQHF. CDR3 coding DNA: TGCGCCAGCAGCCAAGGAATTGATCAGCCCCAGCATTTT.

This clone has more than one count but fewer than ten. J is TRBJ1-4 and V is TRBV19, with no clear D. Germline V gives CDR1 LNHDA, CDR2 SQIVND (reference sequence). V was trimmed by 3 bases and J by 6 bases, leaving 14 bases between them. The CDR3 extends over 15 amino acids. The CDR3 nucleotides read TGTGCCAGTAGTATTGAGGCCGGCCGGTATGAAAAACTGTTTTTT. Translated: CASSIEAGRYEKLFF.

The chain combines TRBV11-1 with TRBJ2-7; D is unresolved. V was trimmed by 5 bases and J by 6 bases, leaving 11 bases between them. Germline V gene lookup returns CDR1 SGHAT and CDR2 FQDESV (reference sequence). This CDR3 is 12 amino acids long. The CDR3 here is CASSRSGSEQYF. For the CDR3, the DNA is TGTGCCAGCAGCAGATCAGGATCCGAGCAGTACTTC.

V and J are TRBV5-1 and TRBJ2-2; D is possibly TRBD2 (7 bases). The V end was cut by 0 bases, the J end by 7 bases, with 16 bases between. CDR1 is SGHRS, CDR2 YFSETQ, per germline. This CDR3 is built from 16 residues. The CDR3 loop reads CASSLVAGAPGGELFF. The CDR3 nucleotides are TGCGCCAGCAGCTTGGTTGCGGGGGCCCCCGGCGGGGAGCTGTTTTTT.

The table lists this clone with a count of one. The chain combines TRBV12-5 with TRBJ2-5, with D perhaps matching TRBD1 or TRBD2 (6 bases each). Trimming removed 7 bases at V and 7 bases at J, with 16 bases between. Germline CDR1 and CDR2: LGHNT and FRNRAP. The CDR3 totals 13 residues. The CDR3 bases are TGTGCTAGTGAAAACGGGGGCGGTGGGACCCAGTACTTC. It yields the protein CASENGGGGTQYF. Combining the CDR3 with reference TRBV12-5 and TRBJ2-5 gives the whole variable domain DARVTQTPRHKVTEMGQEVTMRCQPILGHNTVFWYRQTMMQGLELLAYFRNRAPLDDSGMPKDRFSAEMPDATLATLKIQPSEPRDSAVYFCASENGGGGTQYFGPGTRLLVL.

Relative to its sample, this clone is medium-sized. The gene calls are TRBV11-2 and TRBJ1-2, with D perhaps TRBD1 (5 bases). Per the germline V gene, CDR1 is SGHAT and CDR2 is FQNNGV. The CDR3 covers 14 residues. The V end was cut by 1 base, the J end by 6 bases, with 12 bases between. CDR3 sequence reads: CASSLVSGWNGYTF. As DNA, the CDR3 is TGTGCCAGCAGCTTAGTCTCAGGGTGGAATGGCTACACCTTC.

This chain uses TRBV6-1 with TRBJ1-1, with TRBD1 matching 8 bases. Germline V gene data show CDR1 as MNHNS and CDR2 as SASEGT. The CDR3 sequence is 14 residues long. Losses at the gene ends were 6 bases for V and 10 bases for J; bases not matched to a gene: 13. CDR3 DNA: TGTGCCAGCAGATTGACAGGGGCTCAGCTACGAGCTTTCTTT. Amino acid sequence: CASRLTGAQLRAFF.

This clone turned up a few times. The V call is TRBV11-3, the J call TRBJ2-6; D call uncertain. Trimming stripped 4 bases from V and 2 bases from J, with 6 bases between. CDR1 and CDR2 (germline): SGHNT, YENEEA. The CDR3 spans 14 residues. This CDR3 reads CASSSDPGANVLTF. CDR3 DNA: TGTGCCAGCAGCTCCGACCCTGGGGCCAACGTCCTGACTTTC.

V is TRBV29-1 and J is TRBJ2-3; D might be TRBD2 (7 bases). This CDR3 contains 14 residues. The germline gives CDR1 SQVTM, CDR2 ANQGSEA. The V end was cut by 4 bases, the J end by 6 bases, with 17 bases between. CDR3 in amino acids: CSVGTRTRGDTQYF. Written as DNA, the CDR3 is TGCAGCGTTGGGACCCGGACTAGGGGGGATACGCAGTATTTT.

The gene calls are TRBV27 and TRBJ2-1, with 10 bases aligning to TRBD1. Germline CDR1 MNHEY, CDR2 SMNVEV (reference sequence). This CDR3 has 15 residues. V gave up 2 bases and J gave up 2 bases; unmatched junction bases: 0. The CDR3 loop reads CASSLGTGAYNEQFF. CDR3 DNA sequence: TGTGCCAGCAGTTTAGGGACAGGGGCCTACAATGAGCAGTTCTTC.

Regarding this clone: Germline is not matched at one junction end, which may reflect a read error. J is TRBJ1-2 and V is TRBV19; D call uncertain. Germline V gene data show CDR1 as LNHDA and CDR2 as SQIVND (reference sequence). CDR3 length equals 11 residues. CDR3: CVSYEYRGYTF. The CDR3, as DNA: TGTGTCAGTTATGAGTATCGGGGCTACACCTTC.